The entry that follows covers one T cell receptor (beta chain) sequence. The antigen remains unidentified. The data stem from a study of post-analysis software for immune sequencing data. Study outcomes and limitations: Significantly lower normalized Chao1 diversity was found in patients with multiple sclerosis relative to controls.

Included in the TCR beta cDNA libraries were unique molecular identifiers. TCRdb re-analysed the PCR reads in MiXCR, keeping a single row per CDR3 protein. The profile covers roughly 160,000 distinct CDR3 sequences, with 35% to 40% appearing a single time and under 30% taken by the ten largest. This clonotype was obtained from a girl aged 5-17 years with multiple sclerosis. The sequences come from blood, collected after autologous hematopoietic stem cell transplantation.

The DNA for the CDR3 is TGTGCCAGCAGTAGCGGGAACTCAAGATCCGAGCAGTACTTC. Its translation: CASSSGNSRSEQYF. This chain uses TRBV6-5 with TRBJ2-7; TRBD2 aligns across 7 bases. Germline lookup yields CDR1 MNHEY and CDR2 SVGAGI. The CDR3 sequence is 14 residues long. The ends lost 5 bases at V and 6 bases at J; junction bases unmatched: 10.